Below, 25 T cell receptor beta chains from the same sample are listed, as sequenced in a study of T-cell reconstitution after alpha-beta-depleted transplantation in children listed by TCRdb under 2016. Libraries were constructed by PCR. TCRdb names Illumina HiSeq 2500 as the instrument used. TCR libraries were prepared with molecular barcoding, using unique molecular identifiers to normalize TCRbeta repertoire quantification. TCRdb reprocessing: public reads trimmed at Q25 with fastp, clones called with MiXCR, in-frame beta chains kept. Every distinct CDR3 protein forms one entry, paired with its most common genes and DNA. Across this sample there are about 500,000 distinct CDR3 sequences, with 30% to 35% seen only once. The ten largest clonotypes hold roughly 2.5% of the sample. The specimen comprised PBMCs from the stem cell graft donor, sampled from the stem cell graft. Receptor source: a human donor who donated a stem cell graft to a child with aplastic anemia.

J is TRBJ2-1 and V is TRBV7-8, with 10 positions matching TRBD2. The CDR3 contains 16 residues. From germline, CDR1 is SGHVS and CDR2 FQNEAQ. V lost 3 bases and J lost 2; bases outside the gene matches: 4. This CDR3 is CASSFLAGATYNEQFF. Written as DNA, the CDR3 is TGTGCCAGCAGCTTCCTAGCGGGAGCCACCTACAATGAGCAGTTCTTC. Filled out from reference TRBV7-8 and TRBJ2-1, the complete variable domain reads GAGVSQSPRYKVAKRGQDVALRCDPISGHVSLFWYQQALGQGPEFLTYFQNEAQLDKSGLPSDRFFAERPEGSVSTLKIQRTQQEDSAVYLCASSFLAGATYNEQFFGPGTRLTVL.

This clonotype was observed a handful of times. V gene TRBV27 combines with J gene TRBJ2-7; 7 bases map to TRBD2. J gave up 4 bases and V 6 bases, and 9 bases lay outside the gene matches. The CDR3 contains 14 residues. Germline CDR1 reads MNHEY; CDR2 reads SMNVEV (reference sequence). This CDR3 is CASRHREARYEQYF. CDR3 nucleotides: TGTGCCAGCAGACACCGGGAGGCCAGGTACGAGCAGTACTTC.

This clonotype was counted only a few times. The genes are TRBV2 and TRBJ2-1; D possibly corresponds to TRBD1 (6 bases). The ends were cut back, 6 bases at V and 0 bases at J, with 12 bases in the middle. CDR1 is SNHLY and CDR2 is FYNNEI in the germline V gene. The CDR3 spans 15 residues. The CDR3 DNA is TGTGCCAGCAGGTTAACAGGGAGCTCCTACAATGAGCAGTTCTTC. This translates into CASRLTGSSYNEQFF. The whole variable domain, remainder taken from reference TRBV2 and TRBJ2-1, is EPEVTQTPSHQVTQMGQEVILRCVPISNHLYFYWYRQILGQKVEFLVSFYNNEISEKSEIFDDQFSVERPDGSNFTLKIRSTKLEDSAMYFCASRLTGSSYNEQFFGPGTRLTVL.

The chain is built from TRBV12-3 or TRBV12-4 and TRBJ2-1; 9 bases match TRBD2. CDR3 length: 17 residues. With V trimmed by 3 bases and J by 5 bases, 11 bases remained unmatched. CDR3 loop: CASSFVAGEFGHNEQFF. CDR3 in DNA: TGTGCCAGCAGTTTTGTAGCGGGAGAATTTGGGCACAATGAGCAGTTCTTC.

This chain connects TRBV29-1 to TRBJ2-1, with 8 bases matching TRBD1. The J segment lost 6 bases and the V segment lost 6 bases, leaving 4 bases of the junction unmatched. The CDR3 consists of 12 residues. Germline V lookup: CDR1 SQVTM, CDR2 ANQGSEA. This CDR3 reads CSVAQGGNEQFF. The CDR3 DNA reads as TGCAGCGTGGCACAGGGGGGCAATGAGCAGTTCTTC.

The chain joins TRBV20-1 to TRBJ2-1; 10 bases map to TRBD2. CDR1 and CDR2 (germline): DFQATT, SNEGSKA (reference sequence). The CDR3 extends over 16 amino acids. V lost 0 bases to trimming and J lost 9 bases; unmatched junction nucleotides: 11. CDR3 DNA sequence: TGCAGTGCTAGAGATCCTACTAGCGGGATGTTCGGTGAGCAGTTCTTC. It is translated as CSARDPTSGMFGEQFF.

J is TRBJ1-4 and V is TRBV6-2 or TRBV6-3; the D gene is possibly TRBD1 (5 bases). The CDR3 extends over 14 amino acids. Between the trimmed V and J ends, which lost 2 bases and 8 bases, there was a span of 12 bases. Per germline, CDR1 MNHEY and CDR2 SVGEGT. CDR3 coding DNA: TGTGCCAGCAGTTACGCGGCGGAGGGGGAAAAACTGTTTTTT. This gives the protein CASSYAAEGEKLFF.

The chain carries TRBV4-2 and TRBJ1-2; no definite D call. Germline V lookup: CDR1 LGHNA, CDR2 YNFKEQ. The CDR3 totals 14 residues. The ends were cut back, 0 bases at V and 8 bases at J, with 13 bases in the middle. This CDR3 is CASSQDRVLRGYTF. The CDR3 nucleotides are TGTGCCAGCAGCCAAGATCGGGTTTTGCGAGGCTACACCTTC.

There are a few counts of this clonotype. This sequence joins TRBV20-1 and TRBJ2-1; D is possibly TRBD2 (5 bases). Germline V gene data show CDR1 as DFQATT and CDR2 as SNEGSKA (reference sequence). This CDR3 has 15 residues. The V and J ends lost 1 base and 7 bases respectively, with 17 bases between them. The CDR3 reads CSARVPSGWVNEQFF. The CDR3 region has the DNA TGCAGTGCTAGAGTTCCCAGCGGCTGGGTGAATGAGCAGTTCTTC.

The chain is built from TRBV5-1 and TRBJ1-3, with D possibly matching TRBD1 (5 bases). The ends were cut back, 1 base at V and 3 bases at J, with 11 bases in the middle. The CDR3 runs to 15 residues. The germline V gene has CDR1 SGHRS and CDR2 YFSETQ. In DNA, the CDR3 is TGCGCCAGCAGCTTGAGGGGTTTAGATGGAAACACCATATATTTT. Translated, it gives CASSLRGLDGNTIYF.

CDR3 in amino acids: CASSKGVQESPLGTQYF. The CDR3 bases are TGTGCCAGCAGCAAAGGTGTTCAGGAGTCACCCCTCGGTACGCAGTATTTT. V usage is TRBV21-1 and J usage is TRBJ2-3; the D call TRBD1 from the table was never checked on the DNA. TRBV21-1 has pseudogene status. CDR3 length: 17 amino acids.

This clonotype was counted between two and nine times. The J gene is TRBJ2-1, the V gene TRBV20-1; the D is unclear. Germline loops: CDR1 DFQATT, CDR2 SNEGSKA (reference sequence). Trimming removed 4 bases at V and 8 bases at J, with 15 bases between. The CDR3 spans 13 residues. CDR3 sequence (DNA): TGCAGTGCTACTAATGGCCGAGGCGATGAGCAGTTCTTC. Translated, it gives CSATNGRGDEQFF.

The V and J genes are TRBV12-5 and TRBJ2-1; TRBD2 agrees at 9 bases. CDR3 length: 14 residues. The V and J ends lost 1 base and 5 bases, in that order; junction bases with no gene match: 0. CDR1 and CDR2 from the germline V gene are LGHNT and FRNRAP. The CDR3 reads CASGLGLADNEQFF. The CDR3 nucleotides are TGTGCTAGTGGTTTGGGACTAGCGGACAATGAGCAGTTCTTC.

The chain uses TRBV4-3 and TRBJ2-5; D gene unclear. This CDR3 spans 15 amino acids. Germline V gene lookup returns CDR1 LGHNA and CDR2 YSLEER. Trimming removed 1 base at V and 5 bases at J, with 14 bases between. The CDR3 spells CASSQAGGILETQYF. In DNA, the CDR3 is TGCGCCAGCAGCCAAGCGGGTGGTATCTTGGAGACCCAGTACTTC.

This clonotype was counted ten times or more. The chain carries TRBV20-1 and TRBJ1-1; TRBD1 matches 9 bases. Germline CDR1 and CDR2: DFQATT and SNEGSKA (reference sequence). The J segment lost 3 bases and the V segment lost 1 base, leaving 0 bases of the junction unmatched. The CDR3 runs to 13 residues. This CDR3 reads CSARGDRDTEAFF. The CDR3 DNA sequence: TGCAGTGCTAGAGGGGACAGGGACACTGAAGCTTTCTTT.

J is TRBJ2-2 and V is TRBV29-1, with 7 bases matching TRBD1. CDR3 length: 14 amino acids. Germline trimming cut 4 bases from V and 4 bases from J; bases unmatched to any gene: 6. Germline values: CDR1 SQVTM, CDR2 ANQGSEA. The DNA of the CDR3 is TGCAGCGTTGGACAGGGTAGGGGCACCGGGGAGCTGTTTTTT. It specifies CSVGQGRGTGELFF.

This clonotype was seen more than once but under ten times. This chain links TRBV7-2 with TRBJ2-1; no clear D. CDR3 size: 12 residues. CDR1 and CDR2 (germline): SGHTA, FQGNSA. Deletions cut 0 bases from V and 8 bases from J, with 5 bases between. CDR3 bases: TGTGCCAGCAGCTTAGCGTTCCATGAGCAGTTCTTC. This encodes CASSLAFHEQFF.

This clonotype occurred a few times. V and J are TRBV18 and TRBJ2-1; 12 nucleotides match TRBD1. Per the germline V gene, CDR1 is KGHSH and CDR2 is LQKENI. Trimming removed 4 bases from V and 10 bases from J; junction bases left unmatched: 8. CDR3 length: 15 amino acids. The DNA for the CDR3 is TGTGCCAGCTCACGTGCCGGGACAGGGGGCGAGGAGCAGTTCTTC. Translating it yields CASSRAGTGGEEQFF.

The rearrangement uses TRBV5-6 and TRBJ2-1; no clear D. V was cut by 1 base and J by 3 bases, with 11 bases left in between. The CDR3 is made up of 15 amino acids. Looked up from germline, CDR1 is SGHDT and CDR2 is YYEEEE. The CDR3 DNA reads as TGTGCCAGCAGCTTGACCGGCCTGGACTACAATGAGCAGTTCTTC. Its protein product is CASSLTGLDYNEQFF.

The chain employs TRBV7-9 and TRBJ1-2; no clear D gene. CDR1 and CDR2 (germline): SEHNR, FQNEAQ (reference sequence). CDR3 length equals 12 residues. Trimming took 4 bases from V and 8 from J, leaving 11 bases between them. The CDR3 sequence: CASSSPSAGYTF. The CDR3 DNA sequence: TGTGCCAGCAGCTCACCGTCGGCCGGCTACACCTTC. Variable domain in full (rest from reference TRBV7-9 and TRBJ1-2): DTGVSQNPRHKITKRGQNVTFRCDPISEHNRLYWYRQTLGQGPEFLTYFQNEAQLEKSRLLSDRFSAERPKGSFSTLEIQRTEQGDSAMYLCASSSPSAGYTFGSGTRLTVV.

This clonotype was seen a few times. The chain employs TRBV6-1 and TRBJ2-7, with TRBD1 identical over 11 bases. Germline lookup yields CDR1 MNHNS and CDR2 SASEGT. CDR3 length: 15 residues. V shed 6 bases, J shed 4 bases, and the junction held 8 bases outside the gene matches. In DNA, the CDR3 is TGTGCCAGCAGAACCGGGACAGGGGGATCTTACGAGCAGTACGTC. It encodes CASRTGTGGSYEQYV.

This clonotype was observed a few times. The genes are TRBV30 and TRBJ1-6; 7 positions match TRBD1. V lost 7 bases, J lost 6 bases, and 9 bases stayed unmatched. This CDR3 is built from 14 residues. Germline V gives CDR1 GTSNPN, CDR2 SVGIG (reference sequence). In nucleotides, the CDR3 is TGTGCCTTCCAGGGGGGGGGAGGTAATTCACCCCTCCACTTT. Translated, it gives CAFQGGGGNSPLHF.

In this sample, this clonotype turned up a few times. This chain connects TRBV5-5 to TRBJ2-7, with TRBD1 identical over 9 bases. The trim removed 0 bases at V and 3 bases at J, leaving 13 bases unmatched. CDR3 size: 18 residues. Germline V gives CDR1 SGHKS, CDR2 YYEKEE (reference sequence). The CDR3 DNA follows: TGTGCCAGCAGCTTGGCCCCCACACAGGGGGCTATGTTCTACGAGCAGTACGTC. Its protein is CASSLAPTQGAMFYEQYV.

This chain uses TRBV10-3 with TRBJ1-2; D not resolved. Trimming removed 0 bases from V and 8 bases from J, with 10 bases in between. Per germline, CDR1 ENHRY and CDR2 SYGVKD. This CDR3 comprises 13 residues. CDR3 protein: CAISESEEGGYTF. Here the CDR3 DNA reads TGTGCCATCAGTGAGTCGGAGGAGGGAGGCTACACCTTC.

This clonotype was seen a few times. The chain joins TRBV12-3 or TRBV12-4 to TRBJ2-2; 9 nucleotides line up with TRBD1. V gave up 6 bases and J gave up 7 bases; unmatched junction bases: 12. The CDR3 runs 16 residues. The CDR3 reads CASSPVGTGRRGELFF. DNA of the CDR3: TGTGCCAGCAGCCCCGTCGGGACAGGGAGGCGCGGGGAGCTGTTTTTT.